These T cell receptor beta chains were read from a single sample in a study of blood T cells in healthy people across ages. MiXCR, applied by TCRdb to the 5' RACE reads, yields one record per CDR3 protein. The sample has hundreds of thousands of distinct CDR3 sequences, around three fifths seen once. Sequencing was carried out using blood. These receptors were obtained from a man between 60 and 70 years old in good health. CDR3s include the opening cysteine and the closing phenylalanine or tryptophan. The order of the fields is J gene, V gene, D gene, clone size, CDR3 DNA, CDR3 protein. D genes are given only for firm matches. Size values are once, few and many counts, or a class for expanded clones, and some rows have none.

J: TRBJ1-4; V: TRBV5-1; D: -; size: -; DNA: TGCGCCAGTAGCTTTAATACAGGGAATGAAAAACTGTTTTTT; CDR3: CASSFNTGNEKLFF
J: TRBJ2-5; V: TRBV9; D: TRBD2; size: few; DNA: TGTGCCAGCAGCCCAACTAGCGGGGCCCTCCAAGAGACCCAGTACTTC; CDR3: CASSPTSGALQETQYF
J: TRBJ2-3; V: TRBV9; D: -; size: -; DNA: TGTGCCAGCAGCGTAGCTACAGGGACCACAGATACGCAGTATTTT; CDR3: CASSVATGTTDTQYF
J: TRBJ2-1; V: TRBV12-3/TRBV12-4; D: -; size: -; DNA: TGTGCCAGCAGCCGAAGACAGGTATACAATGAGCAGTTCTTC; CDR3: CASSRRQVYNEQFF
J: TRBJ2-5; V: TRBV27; D: -; size: -; DNA: TGTGCCAGCAGTACTACTAGTACCCCTTGGGAGACCCAGTACTTC; CDR3: CASSTTSTPWETQYF
J: TRBJ2-7; V: TRBV3-1; D: TRBD1; size: -; DNA: TGTGCCAGCAGCCCTAGAGACAGGGGGGTCCTTTACGAGCAGTACTTC; CDR3: CASSPRDRGVLYEQYF
J: TRBJ2-5; V: TRBV20-1; D: TRBD1; size: -; DNA: TGCAGTGCTAGTCAGGCAGGGGGTTCACAAGAGACCCAGTACTTC; CDR3: CSASQAGGSQETQYF
J: TRBJ1-2; V: TRBV9; D: -; size: -; DNA: TGTGCCAGCAGCGGGGTTCAGGGGTCCCATGGCTACACCTTC; CDR3: CASSGVQGSHGYTF
J: TRBJ2-6; V: TRBV29-1; D: -; size: -; DNA: TGCAGCGTTGATACCCCTGGGGCCAACGTCCTGACTTTC; CDR3: CSVDTPGANVLTF
J: TRBJ2-1; V: TRBV20-1; D: TRBD2; size: few; DNA: TGCAGTGCTAGACGGGGACTAGCGGGGTACAATGAGCAGTTCTTC; CDR3: CSARRGLAGYNEQFF
J: TRBJ1-5; V: TRBV15; D: -; size: once; DNA: TGTGCCACCAGCAGAGGGGAACAGCCCCAGCATTTT; CDR3: CATSRGEQPQHF
J: TRBJ1-2; V: TRBV9; D: TRBD1; size: -; DNA: TGTGCCAGCAGCGGCTCGACAGGGGGCCGGGTCCATGGCTACACCTTC; CDR3: CASSGSTGGRVHGYTF
J: TRBJ2-2; V: TRBV2; D: TRBD1; size: -; DNA: TGTGCCAGCAGCGACAGGGTAAACACCGGGGAGCTGTTTTTT; CDR3: CASSDRVNTGELFF
J: TRBJ2-4; V: TRBV5-1; D: TRBD1; size: -; DNA: TGCGCCAGCAGACCGGACAGGGGGAGGAGCGACGCCGGGGCGAAAAACATTCAGTACTTC; CDR3: CASRPDRGRSDAGAKNIQYF
J: TRBJ1-2; V: TRBV6-2/TRBV6-3; D: -; size: few; DNA: TGTGCCAGCGGCTTCCCTGACTATGGCTACACCTTC; CDR3: CASGFPDYGYTF
J: TRBJ2-4; V: TRBV12-5; D: -; size: many; DNA: TGTGCTAGTCCCAACAGGTCCCCGGGCAAAAACATTCAGTACTTC; CDR3: CASPNRSPGKNIQYF
J: TRBJ2-2; V: TRBV11-2; D: TRBD2; size: -; DNA: TGTGCCAGCAGCTTAGAGGTCGGGGGGGCCCACGGGGAGCTGTTTTTT; CDR3: CASSLEVGGAHGELFF
J: TRBJ2-7; V: TRBV6-2/TRBV6-3; D: -; size: few; DNA: TGTGCCAGCAGAGCCGATGGAGGGGGGCAGTACTTC; CDR3: CASRADGGGQYF
J: TRBJ2-3; V: TRBV5-1; D: -; size: few; DNA: TGCGCCAGCAGCTTGTCTGGACAAAGCACAGATACGCAGTATTTT; CDR3: CASSLSGQSTDTQYF
J: TRBJ1-1; V: TRBV6-1; D: TRBD1; size: few; DNA: TGTGCCAGCAGTGATGGGTACGGGACAGGCCGAAACACTGAAGCTTTCTTT; CDR3: CASSDGYGTGRNTEAFF
J: TRBJ1-1; V: TRBV7-2; D: -; size: few; DNA: TGTGCCAGCAGCTTCCCGGGACGTCGAGCTTTCTTT; CDR3: CASSFPGRRAFF
J: TRBJ1-1; V: TRBV25-1; D: -; size: -; DNA: TGTGCCAGCAGTGAACGGGGGTTCAACACTGAAGCTTTCTTT; CDR3: CASSERGFNTEAFF
J: TRBJ1-1; V: TRBV28; D: -; size: -; DNA: TGTGCCAGCAGTTTATTTGATCGCACTGAAGCTTTCTTT; CDR3: CASSLFDRTEAFF
J: TRBJ1-4; V: TRBV4-1; D: -; size: -; DNA: TGCGCCAGCAGCCAGAGTGGAGTTGTCGGTACTAATGAAAAACTGTTTTTT; CDR3: CASSQSGVVGTNEKLFF
J: TRBJ2-5; V: TRBV20-1; D: -; size: -; DNA: TGCAGTGCTTTGGTGTTACAAGAGACCCAGTACTTC; CDR3: CSALVLQETQYF
J: TRBJ1-5; V: TRBV29-1; D: TRBD1; size: few; DNA: TGCAGCGTTTCACTGACAGGGGTGGGGAATCAGCCCCAGCATTTT; CDR3: CSVSLTGVGNQPQHF
J: TRBJ2-1; V: TRBV5-6; D: TRBD1; size: -; DNA: TGTGCCAGCAGCTTGCCAAGACAGGGAAGCGTGGCCAATGAGCAGTTCTTC; CDR3: CASSLPRQGSVANEQFF
J: TRBJ1-2; V: TRBV25-1; D: -; size: once; DNA: TGTGCCAGCAGTGGGGCAGGAGTAACGAACTATGGCTACACCTTC; CDR3: CASSGAGVTNYGYTF
J: TRBJ2-1; V: TRBV5-6; D: TRBD1; size: -; DNA: TGTGCCAGCAGCGTCGTTACAGGGGCGGCCTACAATGAGCAGTTCTTC; CDR3: CASSVVTGAAYNEQFF
J: TRBJ2-6; V: TRBV2; D: -; size: -; DNA: TGTGCCAGCAGCGCGGGGCACTCTGGGGCCAACGTCCTGACTTTC; CDR3: CASSAGHSGANVLTF
J: TRBJ1-2; V: TRBV20-1; D: -; size: -; DNA: TGCAGTGCTAGGGCCGGGATTGGCTACACCTTC; CDR3: CSARAGIGYTF
J: TRBJ2-5; V: TRBV5-5; D: TRBD2; size: -; DNA: TGTGCCAGCAGCTTGGATCTAGCGGGAGAGACCCAGTACTTC; CDR3: CASSLDLAGETQYF
J: TRBJ2-1; V: TRBV6-1; D: -; size: -; DNA: TGTGCCAGCAGTCAACGCCTGTACAGAGGGCCCTTTCCTTACAATGAGCAGTTCTTC; CDR3: CASSQRLYRGPFPYNEQFF
J: TRBJ2-5; V: TRBV6-2/TRBV6-3; D: -; size: -; DNA: TGTGCCAGCAGTTACCCGGGACTCTTCCAAGAGACCCAGTACTTC; CDR3: CASSYPGLFQETQYF
J: TRBJ2-6; V: TRBV4-2; D: TRBD1; size: -; DNA: TGTACCAGCAGCCCAACCGGGACAGGGGGCACTGGGGCCAACGTCCTGACTTTC; CDR3: CTSSPTGTGGTGANVLTF
J: TRBJ2-7; V: TRBV20-1; D: TRBD1; size: -; DNA: TGCAGTGCTAGTGATCGGTGGACAGGGATCGACGAGCAGTACTTC; CDR3: CSASDRWTGIDEQYF
J: TRBJ2-2; V: TRBV28; D: TRBD1; size: -; DNA: TGTGCCAGCAGTGGTACCGGGACAGGGATCGGGGAGCTGTTTTTT; CDR3: CASSGTGTGIGELFF
J: TRBJ2-1; V: TRBV20-1; D: TRBD1; size: few; DNA: TGCAGTGCTAGACCGGGACAGGGTAGTGGAGATGAGCAGTTCTTC; CDR3: CSARPGQGSGDEQFF
J: TRBJ2-4; V: TRBV3-1; D: TRBD2; size: -; DNA: TGTGCCAGCAGCCATCGGGGGGGAGGGCTCAAAAACATTCAGTACTTC; CDR3: CASSHRGGGLKNIQYF
J: TRBJ1-2; V: TRBV7-9; D: -; size: -; DNA: TGTGCCAGCAGCCCCAGTGGTCGCTACACCTTC; CDR3: CASSPSGRYTF
J: TRBJ1-5; V: TRBV20-1; D: TRBD1; size: -; DNA: TGCAGTGCTGTGGACAGGGGCCAGAAGCCCCAGCATTTT; CDR3: CSAVDRGQKPQHF